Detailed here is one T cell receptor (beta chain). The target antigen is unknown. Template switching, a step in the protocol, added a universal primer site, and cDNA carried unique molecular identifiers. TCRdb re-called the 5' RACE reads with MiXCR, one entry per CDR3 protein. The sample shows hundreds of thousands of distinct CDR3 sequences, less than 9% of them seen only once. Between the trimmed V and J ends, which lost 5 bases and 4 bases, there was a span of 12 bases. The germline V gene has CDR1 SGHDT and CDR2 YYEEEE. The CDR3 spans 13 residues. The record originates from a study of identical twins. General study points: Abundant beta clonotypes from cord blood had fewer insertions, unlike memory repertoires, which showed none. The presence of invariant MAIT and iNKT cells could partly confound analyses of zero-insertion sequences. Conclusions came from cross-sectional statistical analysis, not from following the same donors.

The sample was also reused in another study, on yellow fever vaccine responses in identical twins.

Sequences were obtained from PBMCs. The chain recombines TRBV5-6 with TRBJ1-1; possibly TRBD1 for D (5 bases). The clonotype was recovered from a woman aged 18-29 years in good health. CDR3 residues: CASSLTGPTEAFF. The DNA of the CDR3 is TGTGCCAGCAGTCTTACGGGACCCACTGAAGCTTTCTTT. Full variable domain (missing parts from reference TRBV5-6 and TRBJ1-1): DAGVTQSPTHLIKTRGQQVTLRCSPKSGHDTVSWYQQALGQGPQFIFQYYEEEERQRGNFPDRFSGHQFPNYSSELNVNALLLGDSALYLCASSLTGPTEAFFGQGTRLTVV.